This T cell receptor beta chain emerged from a study of blood T cell repertoires in COVID-19. On the study more broadly: Samples representing acute and convalescent COVID-19 were sourced from the United States, Italy and Spain. T cells, B-cell-depleted T cells, or PBMCs provided the cDNA or gDNA that served as material.

Germline CDR1 reads KGHSH; CDR2 reads LQKENI. Between the trimmed V and J ends, which lost 1 base and 0 bases, there was a span of 13 bases. The CDR3 sequence is 18 residues long. Authors' analysis steps: Amplification of reference gene primers provided the estimated nucleated cell counts. Here immunoSEQ multiplex PCR was the method, and the copy in TCRdb shows in-frame clones only, minus some. The V and J calls and clone size are taken from that table; D and trimming were inferred from the DNA. Of some 14,000 clones in the sample, around four fifths were seen once. This clonotype was obtained from a woman aged 55 to 70 with acute or convalescent COVID-19. The chain employs TRBV18 and TRBJ2-6; tentative D call: TRBD1 (5 bases). Sequences were obtained from peripheral blood. CDR3 coding DNA: TGTGCCAGCTCACCACAGACTGGACAACGCTCTGGGGCCAACGTCCTGACTTTC. Amino acids: CASSPQTGQRSGANVLTF.